Presented here are 14 T cell receptor beta chains from one specimen sequenced in a study of control samples from healthy donors and cancer patients. Clones were sequenced by immunoSEQ multiplex PCR, and TCRdb holds only the in-frame ones, with some missing. The sample lists 150,000 to 200,000 clones, just over 90% occurring once. Material: blood. All receptors derive from a man aged 25-40 years in good health.

V usage is TRBV6-1 and J usage is TRBJ1-5, with TRBD1 as a possible D gene (5 bases). The CDR3 length is 16 residues. Germline V gene data show CDR1 as MNHNS and CDR2 as SASEGT. Trimming left V 0 bases short and J 7 bases short, with 16 bases between. The CDR3 here is CASSEALGGTGQPQHF. CDR3 nucleotides: TGTGCCAGCAGTGAAGCGCTAGGCGGGACCGGGCAGCCCCAGCATTTT.

The chain joins TRBV7-9 to TRBJ2-7; 10 bases fit TRBD2. The CDR3 totals 15 residues. Losses at the gene ends were 4 bases for V and 1 base for J; bases not matched to a gene: 4. Germline V gene sequence: CDR1 SEHNR, CDR2 FQNEAQ (reference sequence). The CDR3 DNA is TGTGCCAGCAGCTCGCGGACTAGCGGTTCCTACGAGCAGTACTTC. It translates to CASSSRTSGSYEQYF.

The sample holds one count of this clone. The chain joins TRBV27 to TRBJ1-2, with no clear D. The CDR3 has 10 residues. The germline V and J ends were trimmed by 3 bases and 11 bases, with 7 bases remaining between them. Germline values: CDR1 MNHEY, CDR2 SMNVEV (reference sequence). CDR3 region: CASSLPFYTF. CDR3 DNA: TGTGCCAGCAGTTTGCCGTTTTACACCTTC.

The chain uses TRBV18 and TRBJ1-4; tentatively, D is TRBD1 (6 bases). Germline-derived CDR1 and CDR2 are KGHSH and LQKENI. Trimming left V 2 bases short and J 8 bases short, with 12 bases between. The CDR3 is 14 amino acids. CDR3 nucleotides: TGTGCCAGCTCACCAGGGGGCCTGATGGAAAAACTGTTTTTT. Its translation is CASSPGGLMEKLFF.

The rearrangement uses TRBV7-3 and TRBJ1-5; D remains ambiguous. The V end lost 4 bases, the J end lost 3 bases, and 7 bases lay between the germline ends. Germline V gene data show CDR1 as SGHTA and CDR2 as FQGTGA. This CDR3 has 13 residues. The chain's CDR3 is CASSSPNNQPQHF. Here the CDR3 DNA reads TGTGCCAGCAGCTCCCCCAACAATCAGCCCCAGCATTTT.

The V call is TRBV5-6, the J call TRBJ1-1, with D uncertain. Germline values: CDR1 SGHDT, CDR2 YYEEEE. CDR3 length: 15 residues. Trimming took off 4 bases at V and 1 base at J, with 14 bases between the two ends. CDR3 sequence: CASSLPGIQNTEAFF. The CDR3, as DNA: TGTGCCAGCAGCCTTCCGGGCATTCAGAACACTGAAGCTTTCTTT.

The J gene is TRBJ2-7, the V gene TRBV18; no reliable D call. The V gene's germline CDR1 is KGHSH and CDR2 LQKENI. With 3 bases removed from V and 0 bases from J, the gap between germline ends came to 9 bases. This CDR3 region has 14 residues. The CDR3 DNA reads as TGTGCCAGCTCACCGACGCCGAGCTCCTACGAGCAGTACTTC. Its protein is CASSPTPSSYEQYF. The full variable domain, in which reference TRBV18 and TRBJ2-7 provide the parts outside the CDR3, is NAGVMQNPRHLVRRRGQEARLRCSPMKGHSHVYWYRQLPEEGLKFMVYLQKENIIDESGMPKERFSAEFPKEGPSILRIQQVVRGDSAAYFCASSPTPSSYEQYFGPGTRLTVT.

The chain combines TRBV5-4 with TRBJ2-7; tentatively, D is TRBD2 (6 bases). The CDR3 totals 16 residues. Per germline, CDR1 SGHNT and CDR2 YYREEE (reference sequence). Trimming shortened V by 2 bases and J by 1 base, and 16 bases separated the two germline ends. The CDR3 protein is CASSFGLAGQSYEQYF. In DNA, the CDR3 is TGTGCCAGCAGCTTCGGGTTGGCGGGGCAGTCCTACGAGCAGTACTTC.

The rearrangement joins TRBV24-1 to TRBJ2-3, with 9 bases lining up with TRBD2. After removal of 7 bases from V and 4 bases from J, the junction contained 2 bases not matched to a gene. The CDR3 consists of 13 residues. Germline V gene sequence: CDR1 KGHDR, CDR2 SFDVKD. The CDR3 spells CATSAGGPDTQYF. The DNA for the CDR3 is TGTGCCACCAGCGCGGGAGGGCCAGATACGCAGTATTTT.

This clone was recorded once. The V gene is TRBV4-3, the J gene TRBJ2-1; perhaps D is TRBD1 or TRBD2 (6 bases each). Trimming left V 0 bases short and J 6 bases short, with 12 bases between. Germline loops: CDR1 LGHNA, CDR2 YSLEER. The CDR3 is made up of 15 amino acids. The CDR3 reads CASSQEGGRFNEQFF. The CDR3 DNA is TGCGCCAGCAGCCAAGAGGGGGGCAGATTCAATGAGCAGTTCTTC.

V usage is TRBV7-2 and J usage is TRBJ2-5; D ambiguous. Trimming stripped 0 bases from V and 5 bases from J, with 10 bases between. The CDR3 loop spans 14 amino acids. Per the germline V gene, CDR1 is SGHTA and CDR2 is FQGNSA. The CDR3 is CASSLARSLETQYF. The CDR3 coding sequence is TGTGCCAGCAGCTTAGCGCGGAGTCTGGAGACCCAGTACTTC.

Notes on this clone: This sample also contains other DNA sequences that code for the same CDR3. The gene calls are TRBV27 and TRBJ2-7; TRBD1 is a possible D gene (6 bases). Trimming pared 5 bases from V and 2 bases from J, leaving 10 bases between. The length of the CDR3 is 13 residues. Germline lookup yields CDR1 MNHEY and CDR2 SMNVEV (reference sequence). Here the CDR3 DNA reads TGTGCCAGCAGTCCTCGGACAGCCTACGAGCAGTACTTC. The encoded protein is CASSPRTAYEQYF.

The chain couples TRBV11-2 to TRBJ2-7; tentative D call: TRBD2 (5 bases). The CDR3 contains 16 residues. With 3 bases removed from V and 5 bases from J, the gap between germline ends came to 20 bases. The germline V gene encodes CDR1 SGHAT and CDR2 FQNNGV. The CDR3 nucleotides are TGTGCCAGCAGCTTGCCCCTTCCCGGGGAAATGGACGAGCAGTACTTC. It codes for CASSLPLPGEMDEQYF.

This clone appeared once. V gene TRBV29-1 combines with J gene TRBJ2-1; no definite D call. V gave up 3 bases and J gave up 4 bases, with 13 bases separating them. The CDR3 has 14 residues. From germline, CDR1 is SQVTM and CDR2 ANQGSEA. CDR3 DNA: TGCAGCGTTGAGTCGAGCCAGTTATACAATGAGCAGTTCTTC. Translation gives CSVESSQLYNEQFF.